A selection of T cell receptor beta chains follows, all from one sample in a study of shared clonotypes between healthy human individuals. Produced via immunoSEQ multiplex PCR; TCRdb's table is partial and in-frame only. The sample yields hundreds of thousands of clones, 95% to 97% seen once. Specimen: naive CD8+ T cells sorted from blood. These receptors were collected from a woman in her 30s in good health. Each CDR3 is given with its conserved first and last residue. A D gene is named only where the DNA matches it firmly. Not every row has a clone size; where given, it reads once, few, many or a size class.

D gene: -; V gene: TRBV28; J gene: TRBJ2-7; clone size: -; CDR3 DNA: TGTGCCGGAAGGGCCCCCTACGAGCAGTACTTC; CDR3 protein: CAGRAPYEQYF
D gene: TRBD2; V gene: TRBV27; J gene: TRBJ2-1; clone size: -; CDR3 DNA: TGTGCCAGCAGTTTAGGCGGGAGATGGAATGAGCAGTTCTTC; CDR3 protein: CASSLGGRWNEQFF
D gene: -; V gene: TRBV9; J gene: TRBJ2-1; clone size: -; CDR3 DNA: TGTGCCAGCAGCGTAGCCGTGCGCAATGAGCAGTTCTTC; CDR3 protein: CASSVAVRNEQFF
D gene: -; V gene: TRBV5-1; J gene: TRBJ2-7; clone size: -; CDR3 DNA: TGCGCCAGCAGCCTGGAGGGCCGGAGCTCCTACGAGCAGTACTTC; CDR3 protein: CASSLEGRSSYEQYF
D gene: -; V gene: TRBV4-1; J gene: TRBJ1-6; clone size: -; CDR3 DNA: TGCGCCAGCAGCCAAGGAGGGGGTGAGGTTGGCTCACCCCTCCACTTT; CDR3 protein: CASSQGGGEVGSPLHF
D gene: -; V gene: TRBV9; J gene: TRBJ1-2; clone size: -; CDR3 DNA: TGTGCCAGCAGCGGCCGGGACACATATGGCTACACCTTC; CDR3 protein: CASSGRDTYGYTF
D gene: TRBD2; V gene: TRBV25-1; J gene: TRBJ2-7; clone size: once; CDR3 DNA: TGTGCCAGCAGTGAACGTCCTAGCGGGAACTACGAGCAGTACTTC; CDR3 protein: CASSERPSGNYEQYF
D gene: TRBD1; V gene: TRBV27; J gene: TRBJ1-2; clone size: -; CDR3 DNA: TGTGCCAGCAAATTCGAGACAGGGGGAGACTATGGCTACACCTTC; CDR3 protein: CASKFETGGDYGYTF
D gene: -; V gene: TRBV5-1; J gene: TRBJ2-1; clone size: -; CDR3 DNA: TGCGCCGGAACTAGTAAGACCTACAATGAGCAGTTCTTC; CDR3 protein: CAGTSKTYNEQFF
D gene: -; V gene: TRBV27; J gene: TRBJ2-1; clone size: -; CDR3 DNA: TGTGCCAGCAGTTCTCCCGGGCCCCTCAATGAGCAGTTCTTC; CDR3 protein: CASSSPGPLNEQFF
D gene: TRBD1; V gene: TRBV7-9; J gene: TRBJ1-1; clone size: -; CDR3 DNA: TGTGCCAGCAGCAGGACAGGGAACACTGAAGCTTTCTTT; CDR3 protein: CASSRTGNTEAFF
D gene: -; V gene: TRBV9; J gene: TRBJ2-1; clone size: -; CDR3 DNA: TGTGCCAGCAGCGTAGGGGCCAACCTCGGCTATGAGCAGTTCTTC; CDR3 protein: CASSVGANLGYEQFF
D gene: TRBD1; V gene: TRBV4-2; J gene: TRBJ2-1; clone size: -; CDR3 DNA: TGTGCCAGCAGCCAACCCGGGACAGGGGAGCACAATGAGCAGTTCTTC; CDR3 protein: CASSQPGTGEHNEQFF
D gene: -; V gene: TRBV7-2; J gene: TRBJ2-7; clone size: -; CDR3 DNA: TGTGCCAGCAGCTTAGTTACGGGACCCTACGAGCAGTACTTC; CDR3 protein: CASSLVTGPYEQYF
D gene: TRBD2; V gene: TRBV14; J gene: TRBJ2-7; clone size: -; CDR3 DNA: TGTGCCAGCAGCTTAGCGGGGTTGGGGGTCGAGCAGTACTTC; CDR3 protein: CASSLAGLGVEQYF
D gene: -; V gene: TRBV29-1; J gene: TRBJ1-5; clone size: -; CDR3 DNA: TGCAGCGTTCGGGAGGGCAATCAGCCCCAGCATTTT; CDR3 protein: CSVREGNQPQHF
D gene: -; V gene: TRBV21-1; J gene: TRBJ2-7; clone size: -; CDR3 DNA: TGTGCCAGCAGCAAAGGGAGGGCAGTACTTACCTACGAGCAGTACTTC; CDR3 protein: CASSKGRAVLTYEQYF
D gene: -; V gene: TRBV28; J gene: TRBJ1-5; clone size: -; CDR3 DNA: TGTGCCAGCAGTCTGACGACAGCGAGAAATCAGCCCCAGCATTTT; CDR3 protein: CASSLTTARNQPQHF
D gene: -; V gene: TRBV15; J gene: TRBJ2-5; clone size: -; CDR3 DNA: TGTGCCACCAGCAGAGTTCTTTTTTTAGAGACCCAGTACTTC; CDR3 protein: CATSRVLFLETQYF
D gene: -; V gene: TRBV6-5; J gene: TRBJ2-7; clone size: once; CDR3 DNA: TGTGCCAGCAGTTATCAACCCAGCTACGAGCAGTACTTC; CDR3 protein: CASSYQPSYEQYF
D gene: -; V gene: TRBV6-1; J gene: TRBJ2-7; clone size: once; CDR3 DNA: TGTGCCAGCAGTGAAGGTTATTCCACGACCTACGAGCAGTACTTC; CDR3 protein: CASSEGYSTTYEQYF
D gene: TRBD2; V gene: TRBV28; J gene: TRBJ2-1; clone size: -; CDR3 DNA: TGTGCCTCGAACGGCATACTAGCGAGGGTATTCTTC; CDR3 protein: CASNGILARVFF
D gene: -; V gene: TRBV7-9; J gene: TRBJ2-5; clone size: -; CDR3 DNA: TGTGCCAGCAGCTTAGTAGTACGACAGGGCGGGGAAGAGACCCAGTACTTC; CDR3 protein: CASSLVVRQGGEETQYF
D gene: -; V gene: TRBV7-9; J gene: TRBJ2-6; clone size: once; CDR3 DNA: TGTGCCAGCAGCTTGGGGGCTGGGGCCAACGTCCTGACTTTC; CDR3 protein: CASSLGAGANVLTF